This T cell receptor beta chain was obtained from a study of OX40 agonist ivuxolimab in advanced cancers. Looking at the study overall: Ivuxolimab, which targeted the costimulatory receptor OX40 (CD134), was an agonistic, fully human IgG2 monoclonal antibody. A male proportion of almost 85% and a mean age of around 60 years, ranging from 23 to 79, were recorded for the dose-escalation cohort. Prior anti-PD-1, anti-PD-L1 or anti-CTLA-4 therapy was permitted, and checkpoint inhibitors had been received by roughly 42% of dose-escalation patients. Among the approximately 54 dose-escalation patients, 19 had hepatocellular carcinoma, approximately 15 melanoma, 9 renal cell carcinoma and 9 head and neck cancer. Three dose-escalation patients achieved partial responses, one with hepatocellular carcinoma and two with cutaneous melanoma. The paper covers the monotherapy dose-escalation part of the phase I ivuxolimab trial, which included N of about 50 patients. Peripheral TCRbeta sequencing was intended to test whether TCR sequence diversity was altered and clonal T-cell expansion was caused by ivuxolimab. Intravenous ivuxolimab was administered to patients every 2 weeks at six dose levels: 0.01, 0.1, 0.3, 1.5, 3 and 10 mg/kg. The study at large found these results: In the 0.1-3.0 mg/kg groups, partial responders were among the patients with the lowest normalized peripheral clonal expansion, particularly in CD8+ T cells. Clonal expansion of both CD4+ and CD8+ blood T cells was observed from baseline to week 6 at doses 0.1 to 3.0 mg/kg. The antigen specificity of the peripheral T cells that underwent clonal expansion was not determined. Low levels of normalized T-cell clonal expansion were also seen in some patients who did not respond. After ivuxolimab, expanded clones were on average more numerous among CD8+ T cells than among CD4+ T cells.

Genomic DNA was isolated from the sorted cells so that the TCRbeta CDR3 region could be sequenced. TCRbeta CDR3 regions were sequenced using the immunoSEQ Assay. The table was pulled from immuneACCESS by TCRdb, which kept in-frame rearrangements only. Such tables lose some clones; where checked, under half of the loss comes from unresolved V genes, and the rest has no known cause. The sample yields 20,000 to 30,000 clones; more than 80% were counted once. The leading ten clones occupy around 32% of the sample. For this clone: Its binding antigen is unknown. Base qualities are not recorded, but no much larger clone differs from it by a single base.

The germline V gene gives CDR1 as MDHEN and CDR2 as SYDVKM. Germline trimming amounts to 6 bases on V and 1 base on J, with 4 as the count of junction bases outside the gene matches. Its CDR3 holds 15 amino acids, cysteine through phenylalanine. The retained sequence is limited to the CDR3, 45 bases, with the frame set at the first base. The trial excluded patients who had a history of autoimmune disease or who were on systemic immunosuppression. Peripheral blood for TCR sequencing was collected from all dose cohorts at baseline, on cycle 4 day 1, and on cycle 7 day 1. The samples were taken from a phase I, first-in-human, multicenter, open-label dose-escalation trial of ivuxolimab. Adults with locally advanced or metastatic melanoma, renal cell carcinoma, hepatocellular carcinoma or head and neck squamous cell carcinoma were enrolled in the trial. Before TCR sequencing, CD4+ and CD8+ T cells were separately sorted from peripheral blood.

The rearranged segments are TRBV28 and TRBJ2-1; 9 middle bases align to TRBD2. This sample comprised CD4+ or CD8+ T cells sorted from blood, obtained in a trial of the OX40 agonist ivuxolimab. The receptor was derived from an adult with an advanced solid tumor such as melanoma, head and neck, liver or kidney cancer. DNA sequence: TGTGCCAGCAGGGTAGCGGGAGCGTCCTACAATGAGCAGTTCTTC. Translated, it reads CASRVAGASYNEQFF.